The clone carrying this T cell receptor (beta chain) was counted between two and nine times. Its antigen is still unknown. The trim removed 0 bases at V and 0 bases at J, leaving 7 bases unmatched. The CDR3 totals 16 residues. Germline loops: CDR1 DFQATT, CDR2 SNEGSKA (reference sequence). This sample stems from a study of vaccination and CD4 T cells after COVID-19. Using its own MiXCR run on the PCR reads, TCRdb lists one record per CDR3 protein. In the table there are fewer than 25,000 distinct CDR3 sequences, about 54% of which are singletons. Study outcomes and limitations: Spike mono-reactive clones accounted for 304 of the 307 vaccine-specific clones found in convalescent patients.

Sequencing used CD4+ T cells from blood, obtained before SARS-CoV-2 vaccination. The rearrangement uses TRBV20-1 and TRBJ1-1; 7 positions agree with TRBD1. The clonotype was recovered from a human donor who had recovered from COVID-19. CDR3 coding DNA: TGCAGTGCTAGAGAGCCCGGGACAGCTATGAACACTGAAGCTTTCTTT. It is translated as CSAREPGTAMNTEAFF.